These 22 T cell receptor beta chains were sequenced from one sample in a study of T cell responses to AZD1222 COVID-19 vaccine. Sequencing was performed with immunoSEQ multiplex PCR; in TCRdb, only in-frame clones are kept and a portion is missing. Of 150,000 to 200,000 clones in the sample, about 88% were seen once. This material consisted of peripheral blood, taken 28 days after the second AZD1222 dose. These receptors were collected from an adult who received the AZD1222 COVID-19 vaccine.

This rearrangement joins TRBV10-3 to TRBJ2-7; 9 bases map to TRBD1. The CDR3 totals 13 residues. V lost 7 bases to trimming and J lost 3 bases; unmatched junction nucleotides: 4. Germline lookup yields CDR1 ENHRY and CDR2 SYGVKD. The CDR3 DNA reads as TGTGCCATCACGCGGGACAGGGACTACGAGCAGTACTTC. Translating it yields CAITRDRDYEQYF.

The CDR3 reads CASSPDRGIKTGELFF. CDR3 DNA: TGTGCCAGCAGCCCCGACAGGGGGATTAAAACCGGGGAGCTGTTTTTT. V is TRBV7-2 and J is TRBJ2-2; 9 bases line up with TRBD1. J was trimmed by 5 bases and V by 5 bases; bases with no gene match: 9. Looked up from germline, CDR1 is SGHTA and CDR2 is FQGNSA. This CDR3 region has 16 residues.

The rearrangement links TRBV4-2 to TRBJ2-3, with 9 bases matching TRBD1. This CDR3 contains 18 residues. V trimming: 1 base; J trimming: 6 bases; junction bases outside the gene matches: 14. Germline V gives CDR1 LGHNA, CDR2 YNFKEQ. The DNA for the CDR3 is TGTGCCAGCAGCCAAGGGAGGCTAAGGGACAGGGTGTCTGATACGCAGTATTTT. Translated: CASSQGRLRDRVSDTQYF.

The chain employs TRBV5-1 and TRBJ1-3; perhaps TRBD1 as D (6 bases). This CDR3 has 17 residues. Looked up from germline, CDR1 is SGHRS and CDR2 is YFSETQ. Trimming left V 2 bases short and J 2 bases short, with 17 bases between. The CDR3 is CASSFLGRGSAGNTIYF. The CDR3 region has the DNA TGCGCCAGCAGCTTCCTAGGGAGGGGGAGTGCTGGAAACACCATATATTTT.

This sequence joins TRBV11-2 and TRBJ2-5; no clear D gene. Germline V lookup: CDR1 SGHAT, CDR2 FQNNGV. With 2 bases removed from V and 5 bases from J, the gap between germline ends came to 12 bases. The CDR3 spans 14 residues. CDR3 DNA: TGTGCCAGCAGCTTAATGGGCCCCCCCGAGACCCAGTACTTC. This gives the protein CASSLMGPPETQYF.

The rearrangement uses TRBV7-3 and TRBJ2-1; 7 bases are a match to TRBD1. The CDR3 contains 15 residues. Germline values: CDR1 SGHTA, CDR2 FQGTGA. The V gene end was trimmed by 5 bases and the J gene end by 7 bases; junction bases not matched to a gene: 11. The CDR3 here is CASSALVDRPNEQFF. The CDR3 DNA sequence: TGTGCCAGCAGCGCGTTGGTGGACAGGCCTAATGAGCAGTTCTTC.

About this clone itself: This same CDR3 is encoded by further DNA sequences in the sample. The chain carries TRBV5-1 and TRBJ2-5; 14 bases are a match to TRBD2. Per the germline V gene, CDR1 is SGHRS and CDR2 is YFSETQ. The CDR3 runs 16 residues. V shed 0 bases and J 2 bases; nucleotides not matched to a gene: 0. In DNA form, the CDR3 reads TGCGCCAGCAGCTTGGGACTAGCGGGAGGGCAAGAGACCCAGTACTTC. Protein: CASSLGLAGGQETQYF.

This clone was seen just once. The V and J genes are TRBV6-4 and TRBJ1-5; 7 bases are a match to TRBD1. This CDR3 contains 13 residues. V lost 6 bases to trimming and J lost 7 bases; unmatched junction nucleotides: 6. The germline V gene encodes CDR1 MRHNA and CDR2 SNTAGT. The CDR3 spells CASSEHRGQPQHF. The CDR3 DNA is TGTGCCAGCAGCGAACACAGGGGCCAGCCCCAGCATTTT.

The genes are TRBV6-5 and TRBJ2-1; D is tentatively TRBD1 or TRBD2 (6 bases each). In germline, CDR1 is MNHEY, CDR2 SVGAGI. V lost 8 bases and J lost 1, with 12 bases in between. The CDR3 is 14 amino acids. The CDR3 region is CASGGGASYNEQFF. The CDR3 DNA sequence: TGTGCCAGCGGAGGGGGTGCGTCCTACAATGAGCAGTTCTTC.

CDR3 residues: CSVEKGNTIYF. The CDR3 bases are TGCAGCGTTGAGAAGGGAAACACCATATATTTT. This chain connects TRBV29-1 to TRBJ1-3, with no clear D. Germline V gene sequence: CDR1 SQVTM, CDR2 ANQGSEA. CDR3 length equals 11 residues. V was trimmed by 3 bases and J by 4 bases, leaving 4 bases between them. Based on the CDR3 plus reference TRBV29-1 and TRBJ1-3, the full variable domain is SAVISQKPSRDICQRGTSLTIQCQVDSQVTMMFWYRQQPGQSLTLIATANQGSEATYESGFVIDKFPISRPNLTFSTLTVSNMSPEDSSIYLCSVEKGNTIYFGEGSWLTVV.

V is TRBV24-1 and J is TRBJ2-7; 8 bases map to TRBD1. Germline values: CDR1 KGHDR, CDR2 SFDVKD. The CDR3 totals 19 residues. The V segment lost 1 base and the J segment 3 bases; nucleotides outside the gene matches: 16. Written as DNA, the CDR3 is TGTGCCACCAGTGATTTCCCTGTGGTCCCGACAGGGGAGGACTACGAGCAGTACTTC. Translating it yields CATSDFPVVPTGEDYEQYF.

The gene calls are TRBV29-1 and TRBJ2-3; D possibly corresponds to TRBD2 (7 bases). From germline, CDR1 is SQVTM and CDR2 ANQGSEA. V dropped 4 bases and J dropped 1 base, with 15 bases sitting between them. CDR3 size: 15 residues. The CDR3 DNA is TGCAGCGTTGGCCCGCCGGGGGGCGGCACAGATACGCAGTATTTT. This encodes CSVGPPGGGTDTQYF.

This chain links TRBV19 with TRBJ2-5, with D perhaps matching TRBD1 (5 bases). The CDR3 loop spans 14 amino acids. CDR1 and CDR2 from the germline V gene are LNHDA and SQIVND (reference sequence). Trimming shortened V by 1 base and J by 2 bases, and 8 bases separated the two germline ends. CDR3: CASSIVAGQETQYF. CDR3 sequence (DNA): TGTGCCAGTAGTATAGTCGCAGGGCAAGAGACCCAGTACTTC. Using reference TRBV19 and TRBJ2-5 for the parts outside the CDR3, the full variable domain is DGGITQSPKYLFRKEGQNVTLSCEQNLNHDAMYWYRQDPGQGLRLIYYSQIVNDFQKGDIAEGYSVSREKKESFPLTVTSAQKNPTAFYLCASSIVAGQETQYFGPGTRLLVL.

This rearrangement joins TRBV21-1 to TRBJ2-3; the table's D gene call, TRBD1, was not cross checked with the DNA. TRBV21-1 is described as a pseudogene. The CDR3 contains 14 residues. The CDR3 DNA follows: TGTGCCAGCACAGGGTGGCGGAGCACAGATACGCAGTATTTT. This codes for CASTGWRSTDTQYF.

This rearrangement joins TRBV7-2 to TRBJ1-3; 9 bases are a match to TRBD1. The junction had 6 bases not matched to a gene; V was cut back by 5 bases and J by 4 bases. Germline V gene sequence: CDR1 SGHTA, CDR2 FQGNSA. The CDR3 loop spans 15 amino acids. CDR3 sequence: CASSPDRGSGNTIYF. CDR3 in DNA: TGTGCCAGCAGCCCCGACAGGGGGTCGGGAAACACCATATATTTT.

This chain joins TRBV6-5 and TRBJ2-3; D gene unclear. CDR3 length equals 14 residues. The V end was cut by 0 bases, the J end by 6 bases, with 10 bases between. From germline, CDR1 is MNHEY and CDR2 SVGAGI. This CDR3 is CASSYSGGRDTQYF. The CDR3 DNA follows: TGTGCCAGCAGTTACTCAGGCGGCCGCGATACGCAGTATTTT.

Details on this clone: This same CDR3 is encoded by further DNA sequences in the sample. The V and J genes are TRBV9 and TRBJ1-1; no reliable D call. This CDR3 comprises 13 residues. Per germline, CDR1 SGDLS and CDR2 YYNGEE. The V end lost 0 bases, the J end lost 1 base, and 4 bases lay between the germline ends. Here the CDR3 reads CASSVGANTEAFF. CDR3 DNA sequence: TGTGCCAGCAGCGTAGGGGCGAACACTGAAGCTTTCTTT.

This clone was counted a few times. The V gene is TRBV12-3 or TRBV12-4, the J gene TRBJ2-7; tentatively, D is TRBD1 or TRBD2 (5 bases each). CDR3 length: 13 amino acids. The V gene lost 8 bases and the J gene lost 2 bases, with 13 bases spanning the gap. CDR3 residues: CASRGRRTYEQYF. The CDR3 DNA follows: TGTGCCAGCCGGGGACGGAGGACCTACGAGCAGTACTTC.

Here the CDR3 reads CASSPRTGGKTF. CDR3 DNA: TGTGCCAGCAGCCCCCGGACAGGGGGTAAAACCTTC. V is TRBV5-6 and J is TRBJ1-2; 10 bases are a match to TRBD1. With 4 bases clipped from V and 14 bases from J, the junction kept 8 bases outside the gene matches. Looked up from germline, CDR1 is SGHDT and CDR2 is YYEEEE. CDR3 length equals 12 residues.

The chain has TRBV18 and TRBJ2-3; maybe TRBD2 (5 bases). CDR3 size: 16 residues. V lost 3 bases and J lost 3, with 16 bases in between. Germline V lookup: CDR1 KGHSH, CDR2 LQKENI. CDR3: CASSPPTGRSTDTQYF. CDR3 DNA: TGTGCCAGCTCACCTCCTACGGGGAGATCGACAGATACGCAGTATTTT.

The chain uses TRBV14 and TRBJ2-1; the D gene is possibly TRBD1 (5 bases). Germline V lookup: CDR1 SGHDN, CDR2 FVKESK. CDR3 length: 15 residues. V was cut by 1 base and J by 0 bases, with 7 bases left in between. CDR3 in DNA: TGTGCCAGCAGCCAAGGGACATCCTCCTACAATGAGCAGTTCTTC. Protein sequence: CASSQGTSSYNEQFF.

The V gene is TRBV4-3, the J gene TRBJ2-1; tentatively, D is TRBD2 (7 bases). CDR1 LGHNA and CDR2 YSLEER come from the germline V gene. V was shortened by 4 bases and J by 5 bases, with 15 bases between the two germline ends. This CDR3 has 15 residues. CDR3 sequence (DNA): TGCGCCAGCAGCCCCGGCGGGGGCGTTGACAATGAGCAGTTCTTC. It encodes CASSPGGGVDNEQFF.